One TCR beta chain is described in this entry. Original handling: The authors estimated nucleated cell counts from reference gene primer amplification. Profiling relied on immunoSEQ multiplex PCR, and the TCRdb table lists in-frame clones only, not all of them. The V and J calls and the clone size are those of that table, but D and trimming were determined from the DNA. The sample has a few hundred thousand clones; around nine tenths are singletons. The record originates from a study of blood T cell repertoires in COVID-19. Cohorts were assigned according to the clinical history that participants reported. Exposed study participants had met a COVID-19 case within 2 weeks before entry. This CDR3 is built from 17 residues. The germline gives CDR1 SGHNT, CDR2 YENEEA. Trimming cost V 2 bases and J 4 bases; bases outside gene matches: 13.

The chain is built from TRBV11-3 and TRBJ2-5; 7 positions agree with TRBD1. Sequencing input: PBMCs or T cells enriched from blood (not recorded which). The receptor was isolated from a woman between 25 and 40 years old who had been exposed to COVID-19. CDR3 amino acids: CASSLYRGLLLRETQYF. The CDR3 DNA sequence: TGTGCCAGCAGCTTATATAGGGGGCTTCTTCTTAGAGAGACCCAGTACTTC.